The following is a T cell receptor (beta chain) sequence with its context. Its antigen remains unidentified. Other DNA sequences in the same sample also yield this CDR3. The record originates from a study of cytomegalovirus exposure and HLA in healthy donors. TCRdb's copy holds only in-frame clones and misses some; the assay was immunoSEQ multiplex PCR. Among around 150,000 clones listed, nearly 90% were seen once. Notes on the study in general: In vitro confirmation showed a few CMV-associated chains to be CMV antigen specific. Cytomegalovirus-associated TCR beta chains were listed, numbering 150 to 200. The finding came from a later analysis; first-cohort TCR clusters tended to co-occur in the 110 or so validation repertoires. TCR sequences were mostly rare, though some public TCRs occurred in many donors.

Looked up from germline, CDR1 is DFQATT and CDR2 is SNEGSKA (reference sequence). The germline V and J ends were trimmed by 3 bases and 4 bases, with 7 bases remaining between them. The CDR3 extends over 11 amino acids. The origin of this receptor is a woman younger than 30 in good health and CMV-seropositive. Source material: PBMCs. The J gene is TRBJ2-7, the V gene TRBV20-1; D possibly corresponds to TRBD1 (6 bases). CDR3 DNA sequence: TGCAGTGCTAGCAGGGGTTACGAGCAGTACTTC. Translated: CSASRGYEQYF.